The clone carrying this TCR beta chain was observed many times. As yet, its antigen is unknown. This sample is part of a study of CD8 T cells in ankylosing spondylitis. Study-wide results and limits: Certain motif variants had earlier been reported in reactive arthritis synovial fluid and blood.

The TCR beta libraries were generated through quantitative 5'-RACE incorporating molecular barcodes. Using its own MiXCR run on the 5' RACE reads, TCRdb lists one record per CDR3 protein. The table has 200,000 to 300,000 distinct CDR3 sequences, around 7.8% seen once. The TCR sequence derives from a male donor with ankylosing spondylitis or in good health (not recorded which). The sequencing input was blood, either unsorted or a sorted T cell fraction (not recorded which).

The CDR3 spells CSARDIGGSSNQPQHF. CDR3 nucleotides: TGCAGTGCTAGAGATATAGGGGGAAGTAGCAATCAGCCCCAGCATTTT. The chain employs TRBV20-1 and TRBJ1-5; a weak D match, TRBD1 (6 bases). V was cut by 0 bases and J by 0 bases, with 12 bases left in between. This CDR3 region has 16 residues. CDR1 and CDR2 (germline): DFQATT, SNEGSKA (reference sequence).